This TCR beta chain was sequenced during a study of CD4 T cells in relation to SARS-CoV-2 and coronaviruses. Study-wide background: ViraFEST: roughly ten-day antigen culture of PBMCs, then TCR beta CDR3 sequencing. Controls used an HIV-1 Nef peptide pool or no peptide. Whole-study results and caveats: In roughly two thirds of donors, memory CD4+ clonotypes crossrecognized SARS-CoV-2 and at least one common cold coronavirus spike.

Before the COVID-19 pandemic, during about 2011-2019, CD4+ T cells were taken from unexposed donors. After nine to ten days of culture, CD4+ T cells were isolated. On days 3 and 7, cultures got half fresh IL-2 medium. Concerning this clone itself: No antigen is known for it.

Data came from immunoSEQ multiplex PCR; TCRdb stores just in-frame clones and leaves some out. The sample yields about 18,000 clones, 70% to 80% seen once. This CDR3 comprises 15 residues. Trimming shortened V by 1 base and J by 5 bases, and 12 bases separated the two germline ends. The germline gives CDR1 SEHNR, CDR2 FQNEAQ (reference sequence). The clonotype was recovered from a human donor in good health. The specimen was CD4+ T cells from PBMCs, cultured in vitro. The rearrangement uses TRBV7-9 and TRBJ2-1, with TRBD2 as a possible D gene (6 bases). This CDR3 is CASSLDTTGDNEQFF. CDR3 sequence (DNA): TGTGCCAGCAGCTTAGATACAACGGGAGACAATGAGCAGTTCTTC.